This TCR beta chain is drawn from a study of blood T cells in healthy people across ages. Then a second PCR, running about 6 to 12 cycles, was carried out with a sample-barcoded 5' primer and a J-beta primer mix. Using its own MiXCR run on the 5' RACE reads, TCRdb lists one record per CDR3 protein. The profile shows about 780,000 distinct CDR3 sequences, roughly 25% of them singletons. Whole-study findings and limits: TCR beta diversity was tightly associated with the proportion of naive T cells.

This CDR3 is built from 15 residues. Germline V gene sequence: CDR1 SGHNT, CDR2 YYREEE (reference sequence). The ends were cut back, 0 bases at V and 0 bases at J, with 7 bases in the middle. A note on this clonotype: Its antigen is undetermined.

This sample was shared with a second study, whose subject was T cells of mothers and their children. According to that study: It was through the M1S primer of the second PCR that sample barcodes and 2-4 random nucleotides were added.

This receptor was obtained from a boy aged 5 to 17 in good health. This chain joins TRBV5-4 and TRBJ2-1; D possibly uses TRBD1 or TRBD2 (5 bases each). Sequencing input: blood. Here the CDR3 reads CASSLDGTSYNEQFF. The CDR3 DNA reads as TGTGCCAGCAGCTTGGACGGGACCTCCTACAATGAGCAGTTCTTC.